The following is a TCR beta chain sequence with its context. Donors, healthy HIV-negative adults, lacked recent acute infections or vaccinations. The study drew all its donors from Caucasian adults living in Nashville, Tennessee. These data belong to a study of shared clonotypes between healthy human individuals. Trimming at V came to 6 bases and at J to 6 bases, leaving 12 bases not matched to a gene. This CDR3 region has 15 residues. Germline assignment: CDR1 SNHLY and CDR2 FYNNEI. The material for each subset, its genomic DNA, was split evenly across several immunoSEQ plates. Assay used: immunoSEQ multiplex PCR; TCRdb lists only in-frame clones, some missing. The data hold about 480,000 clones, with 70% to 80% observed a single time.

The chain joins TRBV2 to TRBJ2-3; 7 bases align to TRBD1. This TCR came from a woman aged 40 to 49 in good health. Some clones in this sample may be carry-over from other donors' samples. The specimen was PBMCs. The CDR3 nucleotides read TGTGCCAGCAGGGAGACAGGGATGGCCTCCGATACGCAGTATTTT. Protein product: CASRETGMASDTQYF.